Below, 21 T cell receptor beta chains from the same sample are listed, as sequenced in a study of post-analysis software for immune sequencing data (dated by TCRdb to the mid-2010s). General findings and caveats noted by the study authors: Patients showed significantly higher frequencies than controls for five TRBV segments, among them TRBV5-6, TRBV5-1 and TRBV20-1.

Their specific antigens are unknown. Library creation used PCR. For sequencing, an Illumina HiSeq 2500 was employed. Unique molecular identifiers were incorporated into TCR beta cDNA libraries to reduce PCR and sequencing biases. TCRdb reanalyzed the raw reads on its own, using fastp at Q25 for trimming and MiXCR for clone calling, and kept in-frame beta chains. Each entry is one CDR3 protein sequence, shown with its most common DNA and genes. This sample holds 350,000 to 500,000 distinct CDR3 sequences; more than 30% were observed only once. In total, the top ten clones hold approximately 7.6% of the sample. Sequencing was carried out using blood. These receptors were taken from a girl aged 2 to 10 with multiple sclerosis.

Only a few counts were recorded for this clonotype. J is TRBJ2-1 and V is TRBV6-1; 8 bases align to TRBD1. This CDR3 spans 16 amino acids. The V segment lost 2 bases and the J segment 3 bases; nucleotides outside the gene matches: 6. Germline V CDR1 and CDR2: MNHNS, SASEGT. This chain's CDR3 is CASSEPPRGRYNEQFF. For the CDR3, the DNA is TGTGCCAGCAGTGAACCCCCCAGGGGGCGCTACAATGAGCAGTTCTTC.

This clonotype occurred a few times. The chain combines TRBV20-1 with TRBJ2-1; TRBD2 matches at 7 bases. Germline assignment: CDR1 DFQATT and CDR2 SNEGSKA (reference sequence). Germline trimming cut 1 base from V and 6 bases from J; bases unmatched to any gene: 3. This CDR3 has 13 amino acids. In DNA, the CDR3 is TGCAGTGCTAGAGGGGGGAGGGCCAATGAGCAGTTCTTC. It translates to CSARGGRANEQFF.

This chain links TRBV5-1 with TRBJ1-2; 7 positions match TRBD1. The V gene's germline CDR1 is SGHRS and CDR2 YFSETQ. The CDR3 extends over 15 amino acids. V trimming: 5 bases; J trimming: 3 bases; junction bases outside the gene matches: 10. As DNA, the CDR3 is TGCGCCAGCAGTCCTGGACAGGATCCTTACTATGGCTACACCTTC. The encoded protein is CASSPGQDPYYGYTF.

This clonotype was seen more than once but under ten times. V and J are TRBV7-2 and TRBJ2-3; TRBD1 is a possible D gene (5 bases). Trimming left V 5 bases short and J 0 bases short, with 12 bases between. Germline loops: CDR1 SGHTA, CDR2 FQGNSA. The CDR3 contains 15 residues. CDR3 nucleotides: TGTGCCAGCAGCGTACAGGCCCCTAGCACAGATACGCAGTATTTT. The encoded protein is CASSVQAPSTDTQYF. The entire variable domain, with the rest obtained from reference TRBV7-2 and TRBJ2-3, is as follows: GAGVSQSPSNKVTEKGKDVELRCDPISGHTALYWYRQSLGQGLEFLIYFQGNSAPDKSGLPSDRFSAERTGGSVSTLTIQRTQQEDSAVYLCASSVQAPSTDTQYFGPGTRLTVL.

This clonotype turned up a few times. The V and J genes are TRBV5-6 and TRBJ2-1; 7 bases fit TRBD2. This CDR3 spans 15 amino acids. The V gene end was trimmed by 6 bases and the J gene end by 2 bases; junction bases not matched to a gene: 8. CDR1 SGHDT and CDR2 YYEEEE come from the germline V gene. The chain's CDR3 is CASIVWSGAYNEQFF. In DNA, the CDR3 is TGTGCCAGCATCGTTTGGAGCGGGGCCTACAATGAGCAGTTCTTC.

This chain connects TRBV29-1 to TRBJ2-3; tentatively, D is TRBD2 (6 bases). Trimming took off 7 bases at V and 4 bases at J, with 18 bases between the two ends. Germline values: CDR1 SQVTM, CDR2 ANQGSEA. The CDR3 runs 14 residues. CDR3 sequence (DNA): TGCAGCGCTTCAAGTCTACTAGCAGCAGATACGCAGTATTTT. Its protein product is CSASSLLAADTQYF.

This sequence joins TRBV7-9 and TRBJ1-2; tentative D call: TRBD1 (5 bases). Germline-derived CDR1 and CDR2 are SEHNR and FQNEAQ (reference sequence). V lost 1 base and J 0 bases, leaving 9 bases between the germline ends. The length of the CDR3 is 15 residues. Here the CDR3 reads CASSLGDRPNYGYTF. CDR3 coding DNA: TGTGCCAGCAGCTTAGGGGACCGACCTAACTATGGCTACACCTTC.

This clonotype has more than one count but fewer than ten. The V call is TRBV9, the J call TRBJ2-3; D unclear. The CDR3 has 17 residues. Deletions cut 3 bases from V and 6 bases from J, with 23 bases between. Per germline, CDR1 SGDLS and CDR2 YYNGEE. The CDR3 reads CASSAHASLRRADTQYF. Here the CDR3 DNA reads TGTGCCAGCAGCGCCCACGCCTCGCTACGTCGGGCGGATACGCAGTATTTT.

In its sample, this clonotype was seen a few times. V usage is TRBV10-3 and J usage is TRBJ2-3; D possibly matches TRBD1 or TRBD2 (5 bases each). The V gene's germline CDR1 is ENHRY and CDR2 SYGVKD. The CDR3 length is 17 residues. V dropped 6 bases and J dropped 2 bases, with 21 bases sitting between them. The CDR3 spells CAISNLFGTPVTDTQYF. DNA of the CDR3: TGTGCCATCAGCAACCTGTTCGGGACCCCTGTCACAGATACGCAGTATTTT.

The chain employs TRBV2 and TRBJ2-7, with 8 bases that match TRBD1. V dropped 5 bases and J dropped 3; count of bases not matched to a gene: 9. Germline-derived CDR1 and CDR2 are SNHLY and FYNNEI. This CDR3 is built from 15 residues. CDR3 DNA: TGTGCCAGCAGTACCCAGGGGGCACGGGTCTACGAGCAGTACTTC. Protein product: CASSTQGARVYEQYF. Based on the CDR3 plus reference TRBV2 and TRBJ2-7, the full variable domain is EPEVTQTPSHQVTQMGQEVILRCVPISNHLYFYWYRQILGQKVEFLVSFYNNEISEKSEIFDDQFSVERPDGSNFTLKIRSTKLEDSAMYFCASSTQGARVYEQYFGPGTRLTVT.

V and J are TRBV6-2 or TRBV6-3 and TRBJ1-1; maybe TRBD1 (5 bases). The V gene lost 7 bases and the J gene lost 3 bases, with 15 bases spanning the gap. There are 14 residues in the CDR3. Germline V gene sequence: CDR1 MNHEY, CDR2 SVGEGT. The CDR3 spells CASTLGGLDTEAFF. CDR3 DNA sequence: TGTGCCAGCACCCTCGGGGGTCTGGACACTGAAGCTTTCTTT.

The gene calls are TRBV21-1 and TRBJ2-1; TRBD2 was called by the table and not checked on the DNA. TRBV21-1 constitutes a pseudogene. This CDR3 is 16 amino acids long. The CDR3 reads CASSKVRLAQYNEQFF. The CDR3 bases are TGTGCCAGCAGCAAAGTTCGGCTAGCGCAGTACAATGAGCAGTTCTTC.

The table lists this clonotype with a few counts. V gene TRBV20-1 combines with J gene TRBJ2-4, with 7 bases matching TRBD2. The germline gives CDR1 DFQATT, CDR2 SNEGSKA (reference sequence). Losses at the gene ends were 6 bases for V and 3 bases for J; bases not matched to a gene: 8. CDR3 size: 14 residues. The CDR3 DNA is TGCAGTGCCTACCGGAGCGGGAACAAAAACATTCAGTACTTC. It codes for CSAYRSGNKNIQYF.

This clonotype was detected a few times. The chain carries TRBV6-5 and TRBJ1-4; D is ambiguous. Germline V gene data show CDR1 as MNHEY and CDR2 as SVGAGI. The CDR3 consists of 16 residues. With 2 bases removed from V and 0 bases from J, the gap between germline ends came to 10 bases. The CDR3 sequence: CASSYRPSATNEKLFF. CDR3 sequence (DNA): TGTGCCAGCAGTTACAGGCCCTCAGCAACTAATGAAAAACTGTTTTTT.

This chain joins TRBV6-2 or TRBV6-3 and TRBJ2-1, with D uncertain. Trimming cost V 4 bases and J 4 bases, with 11 bases left between them. The CDR3 contains 14 residues. Germline V CDR1 and CDR2: MNHEY, SVGEGT. CDR3 sequence: CASSFRAVYNEQFF. DNA of the CDR3: TGTGCCAGCAGTTTTAGGGCCGTATACAATGAGCAGTTCTTC.

The chain couples TRBV4-3 to TRBJ2-1; a possible D gene is TRBD1 (6 bases). V was shortened by 1 base and J by 8 bases, with 9 bases between the two germline ends. This CDR3 contains 13 residues. Germline lookup yields CDR1 LGHNA and CDR2 YSLEER. The CDR3 DNA follows: TGCGCCAGCAGCCAAGCCCAGGGGTATGAGCAGTTCTTC. As protein: CASSQAQGYEQFF.

The chain carries TRBV5-5 and TRBJ2-7; 8 bases are shared with TRBD1. Losses at the gene ends were 0 bases for V and 2 bases for J; bases not matched to a gene: 10. This CDR3 is 17 amino acids long. Per germline, CDR1 SGHKS and CDR2 YYEKEE (reference sequence). CDR3 nucleotides: TGTGCCAGCAGCTTGGGGTTAACGGACAGGGCTACCTACGAGCAGTACTTC. Protein product: CASSLGLTDRATYEQYF.

The rearrangement uses TRBV6-2 or TRBV6-3 and TRBJ2-1; 11 bases align to TRBD2. The CDR3 covers 19 residues. Germline V lookup: CDR1 MNHEY, CDR2 SVGEGT. J lost 0 bases, V lost 7 bases, and 14 bases had no gene match. DNA for the CDR3: TGTGCCAGCACCCGAAAGGAGGGACTAGCGGACAACTCCTACAATGAGCAGTTCTTC. This gives the protein CASTRKEGLADNSYNEQFF.

The table lists this clonotype with a few counts. CDR3 in DNA: TGTGCCAGCAGTTACAGGGAGGGAGAGACCCAGTACTTC. Protein: CASSYREGETQYF. This chain connects TRBV12-3 or TRBV12-4 to TRBJ2-5, with D possibly TRBD2 on 7 matching bases. The CDR3 runs 13 residues. With 4 bases removed from V and 4 bases from J, the gap between germline ends came to 10 bases.

As to this clonotype: The junction shows a germline mismatch at one end, possibly a read error. The rearrangement joins TRBV6-5 to TRBJ2-7, with 10 bases matching TRBD2. Germline CDR1 reads MNHEY; CDR2 reads SVGAGI. CDR3 length: 13 amino acids. The CDR3 nucleotides are TGCGCCAGCAGTAAGCGGGAGGGATACGAGCAGTACTTC. Its translation is CASSKREGYEQYF.

This chain joins TRBV7-6 and TRBJ2-1; 8 bases map to TRBD1. The V segment lost 5 bases and the J segment 8 bases; nucleotides outside the gene matches: 11. The CDR3 consists of 15 residues. Germline V CDR1 and CDR2: SGHVS, FNYEAQ. For the CDR3, the DNA is TGTGCCAGCAGCCCGTGGACAGGGATGGACGATGAGCAGTTCTTC. Translation: CASSPWTGMDDEQFF.